The 31 T cell receptor beta chains below come from one sample, sequenced in a study of shared clonotypes between healthy human individuals. Sequencing used immunoSEQ multiplex PCR; TCRdb keeps in-frame clones, though not all of them. The table has more than 900,000 clones, 75% to 80% seen once; the top ten hold roughly 0.57%. Sequencing was done on a sample of memory CD4+ T cells from PBMCs. Stated subset: CD45RA-negative fraction. These receptors all come from a man younger than 35 in good health. Some clones in this sample may be carry-over from other donors' samples.

The CDR3 DNA reads TGTGCCAGCTCACCACCGGAGACAGGGAGAGGCGAGCAGTACTTC. Translating it yields CASSPPETGRGEQYF. The J gene is TRBJ2-7, the V gene TRBV18; TRBD1 agrees at 7 bases. There are 15 residues in the CDR3. The V segment lost 0 bases and the J segment 6 bases; nucleotides outside the gene matches: 8. The V gene's germline CDR1 is KGHSH and CDR2 LQKENI.

The V call is TRBV2, the J call TRBJ2-4; D perhaps matches TRBD2 (5 bases). Deletions cut 3 bases from V and 3 bases from J, with 12 bases between. CDR1 and CDR2 (germline): SNHLY, FYNNEI. The length of the CDR3 is 15 residues. CDR3 protein: CASSDPLAVKNIQYF. The CDR3 region has the DNA TGTGCCAGCAGTGACCCTCTAGCTGTCAAAAACATTCAGTACTTC.

This rearrangement joins TRBV4-3 to TRBJ2-2, with D possibly being TRBD2 (5 bases). The germline V gene encodes CDR1 LGHNA and CDR2 YSLEER. The V gene lost 1 base and the J gene lost 12 bases, with 15 bases spanning the gap. CDR3 length: 14 residues. DNA for the CDR3: TGCGCCAGCAGCCAAGCCTTCCTAGCCGGTCAGCTGTTTTTT. Its translation: CASSQAFLAGQLFF.

The chain is built from TRBV7-2 and TRBJ2-7; 8 nucleotides match TRBD2. The germline V gene has CDR1 SGHTA and CDR2 FQGNSA. Trimming cost V 2 bases and J 7 bases; bases outside gene matches: 4. The CDR3 runs to 13 residues. This chain's CDR3 is CASSLSGGREQYF. CDR3 coding DNA: TGTGCCAGCAGCTTAAGCGGGGGTCGGGAGCAGTACTTC.

The chain recombines TRBV18 with TRBJ2-3; 8 bases map to TRBD2. The CDR3 loop spans 13 amino acids. The V and J ends lost 5 bases and 3 bases, in that order; junction bases with no gene match: 1. The germline V gene has CDR1 KGHSH and CDR2 LQKENI. The CDR3 protein is CASSSGRTDTQYF. The CDR3 nucleotides read TGTGCCAGCTCAAGCGGGAGAACAGATACGCAGTATTTT.

The rearrangement joins TRBV7-2 to TRBJ1-1; D might be TRBD1 (6 bases). There are 15 residues in the CDR3. CDR1 is SGHTA and CDR2 is FQGNSA in the germline V gene. Trimming removed 2 bases from V and 5 bases from J, with 15 bases in between. DNA for the CDR3: TGTGCCAGCAGCTTAATGGGAGGGGGTGGAACTGAAGCTTTCTTT. Amino acid sequence: CASSLMGGGGTEAFF.

The chain joins TRBV6-6 to TRBJ1-5, with D perhaps matching TRBD1 (5 bases). Trimming took off 8 bases at V and 7 bases at J, with 12 bases between the two ends. The CDR3 length is 12 residues. In germline, CDR1 is MNHNY, CDR2 SVGAGI (reference sequence). CDR3 amino acids: CASRGGLQPQHF. The CDR3 DNA sequence: TGTGCCAGCCGCGGGGGTTTACAGCCCCAGCATTTT.

This chain connects TRBV18 to TRBJ2-1, with TRBD2 identical over 14 bases. CDR3 length: 15 residues. With 6 bases clipped from V and 6 bases from J, the junction kept 4 bases outside the gene matches. Germline V gene data show CDR1 as KGHSH and CDR2 as LQKENI. The CDR3, as DNA: TGTGCCAGCTCGCAGGGACTAGCGGGGGTCAATGAGCAGTTCTTC. Its protein product is CASSQGLAGVNEQFF.

The count of this clone is one. The rearrangement uses TRBV7-3 and TRBJ2-1; D might be TRBD1 (6 bases). V was clipped by 5 bases and J by 2 bases, with 16 bases between them. The CDR3 runs to 16 residues. Germline lookup yields CDR1 SGHTA and CDR2 FQGTGA. CDR3 residues: CASSTTRDTAYNEQFF. CDR3 DNA: TGTGCCAGCAGCACGACCCGGGACACTGCCTACAATGAGCAGTTCTTC.

The rearrangement joins TRBV2 to TRBJ1-5; D ambiguous. Trimming stripped 4 bases from V and 9 bases from J, with 16 bases between. The germline gives CDR1 SNHLY, CDR2 FYNNEI. This CDR3 spans 14 amino acids. The CDR3 reads CASSVSPEEGPQHF. In DNA, the CDR3 is TGTGCCAGCAGTGTCAGCCCCGAGGAAGGGCCCCAGCATTTT. Full variable domain (missing parts from reference TRBV2 and TRBJ1-5): EPEVTQTPSHQVTQMGQEVILRCVPISNHLYFYWYRQILGQKVEFLVSFYNNEISEKSEIFDDQFSVERPDGSNFTLKIRSTKLEDSAMYFCASSVSPEEGPQHFGDGTRLSIL.

This clone was counted a single time. The rearrangement links TRBV5-1 to TRBJ2-5; 9 positions match TRBD2. This CDR3 has 16 amino acids. Trimming took 3 bases from V and 1 from J; bases not matched to a gene: 7. Germline CDR1 is SGHRS and CDR2 is YFSETQ. The CDR3 reads CASSWSPTSGQETQYF. The CDR3 DNA reads TGCGCCAGCAGCTGGAGCCCGACTAGCGGCCAAGAGACCCAGTACTTC.

This clone has just a few counts. The chain couples TRBV5-1 to TRBJ1-4; D is possibly TRBD1 (5 bases). The V end was cut by 4 bases, the J end by 8 bases, with 18 bases between. Germline V gene data show CDR1 as SGHRS and CDR2 as YFSETQ. The CDR3 covers 15 residues. Here the CDR3 DNA reads TGCGCCAGCAGCCCGGCCTTCCCGAAGGGGGAAAAACTGTTTTTT. Translating gives CASSPAFPKGEKLFF.

The chain links TRBV30 to TRBJ2-1; no clear D gene. Germline V CDR1 and CDR2: GTSNPN, SVGIG (reference sequence). V lost 0 bases and J lost 4, with 10 bases in between. The CDR3 extends over 14 amino acids. In nucleotides, the CDR3 is TGTGCCTGGAGTGTAAATTTGGCATACAATGAGCAGTTCTTC. Translated: CAWSVNLAYNEQFF.

V is TRBV5-1 and J is TRBJ2-1; D may be TRBD1 or TRBD2 (5 bases each). The CDR3 consists of 15 residues. Trimming pared 7 bases from V and 5 bases from J, leaving 19 bases between. Germline loops: CDR1 SGHRS, CDR2 YFSETQ. In nucleotides, the CDR3 is TGCGCCAGCTTTTTGGCCCCGCTGGGGGACAATGAGCAGTTCTTC. Its translation: CASFLAPLGDNEQFF. Supplemented by reference TRBV5-1 and TRBJ2-1, the full variable domain reads KAGVTQTPRYLIKTRGQQVTLSCSPISGHRSVSWYQQTPGQGLQFLFEYFSETQRNKGNFPGRFSGRQFSNSRSEMNVSTLELGDSALYLCASFLAPLGDNEQFFGPGTRLTVL.

The chain recombines TRBV9 with TRBJ2-3; D might be TRBD2 (5 bases). This CDR3 region has 13 residues. CDR1 and CDR2 (germline): SGDLS, YYNGEE. Trimming stripped 0 bases from V and 11 bases from J, with 13 bases between. Here the CDR3 reads CASSVAQLVGQYF. The DNA of the CDR3 is TGTGCCAGCAGCGTAGCTCAACTAGTGGGGCAGTATTTT.

J is TRBJ1-3 and V is TRBV30, with D tentatively TRBD2 (6 bases). The end of the DNA fits TRBJ2-2 better, so the J call may be wrong. Per germline, CDR1 GTSNPN and CDR2 SVGIG (reference sequence). The CDR3 covers 13 residues. The CDR3 here is CAWRRLGTGELFF. CDR3 in DNA: TGTGCCTGGAGAAGACTAGGCACCGGGGAGCTGTTTTTT.

V and J are TRBV11-2 and TRBJ2-1; D is uncertain. The CDR3 is 16 amino acids. CDR1 and CDR2 from the germline V gene are SGHAT and FQNNGV. Trimming took off 2 bases at V and 2 bases at J, with 13 bases between the two ends. Written as DNA, the CDR3 is TGTGCCAGCAGCTTAAACTCCCTGGGTGCCTACAATGAGCAGTTCTTC. Translating it yields CASSLNSLGAYNEQFF.

The chain has TRBV7-2 and TRBJ2-2; 7 positions match TRBD2. The germline V gene has CDR1 SGHTA and CDR2 FQGNSA. V shed 1 base, J shed 4 bases, and the junction held 6 bases outside the gene matches. This CDR3 comprises 16 residues. In DNA form, the CDR3 reads TGTGCCAGCAGCTTAGGTCTAGCGGTGGTCACCGGGGAGCTGTTTTTT. Amino acids: CASSLGLAVVTGELFF.

As regards this clone: This is likely a read error, given that the CDR3 carries no conserved phenylalanine or tryptophan at its end. The chain combines TRBV2 with TRBJ1-5; 10 bases are shared with TRBD1. Unmatched junction bases numbered 4, after V lost 4 bases and J lost 7 bases. The CDR3 runs 14 residues. Germline V gene lookup returns CDR1 SNHLY and CDR2 FYNNEI. The CDR3 nucleotides read TGTGCCAGCAGTGGACAGGGGGCGCGACAGCCCCAGCATCTT. It encodes CASSGQGARQPQHL.

This chain uses TRBV30 with TRBJ2-4; maybe TRBD1 (5 bases). The germline V gene encodes CDR1 GTSNPN and CDR2 SVGIG (reference sequence). Trimming pared 2 bases from V and 8 bases from J, leaving 10 bases between. The CDR3 is made up of 12 amino acids. The CDR3 DNA follows: TGTGCCTGGAGTCCTCCAGGGTACATTCAGTACTTC. This sequence encodes CAWSPPGYIQYF.

This chain joins TRBV29-1 and TRBJ2-7; no firm D call. CDR1 is SQVTM and CDR2 is ANQGSEA in the germline V gene. V lost 3 bases and J 0 bases, leaving 9 bases between the germline ends. CDR3 length equals 13 residues. The CDR3 DNA reads as TGCAGCGTTGACGGCAGGAGCTCCTACGAGCAGTACTTC. Translation: CSVDGRSSYEQYF.

This clone has only one observation. This chain joins TRBV4-1 and TRBJ2-7; maybe TRBD2 (5 bases). Germline CDR1 reads MGHRA; CDR2 reads YSYEKL. The CDR3 is 14 amino acids. The V gene lost 6 bases and the J gene lost 6 bases, with 18 bases spanning the gap. DNA of the CDR3: TGCGCCAGCAGTCCCATTCGTCTAGCCGCCGAGCAGTACTTC. Translating it yields CASSPIRLAAEQYF.

This CDR3 reads CASSVRQGAAFF. The CDR3 DNA sequence: TGTGCCAGCAGTGTCAGACAGGGTGCGGCTTTCTTT. The chain combines TRBV28 with TRBJ1-1; 7 bases line up with TRBD1. V was clipped by 5 bases and J by 11 bases; unmatched bases: 8. CDR3 size: 12 residues. Germline CDR1 MDHEN, CDR2 SYDVKM.

The chain employs TRBV6-6 and TRBJ2-1; D is unclear. V was trimmed by 5 bases and J by 6 bases, leaving 17 bases between them. This CDR3 spans 15 amino acids. Germline V gene lookup returns CDR1 MNHNY and CDR2 SVGAGI (reference sequence). The CDR3 DNA reads as TGTGCCAGCAGTCTAGATAGGTGGGCTCTCAATGAGCAGTTCTTC. Amino acids: CASSLDRWALNEQFF.

The count of this clone is one. This CDR3 is CASGLRGGPSINEQFF. CDR3 nucleotides: TGCGCCAGCGGGCTCCGGGGGGGACCCTCAATCAATGAGCAGTTCTTC. V usage is TRBV5-1 and J usage is TRBJ2-1; 8 bases are shared with TRBD2. After removal of 7 bases from V and 6 bases from J, the junction contained 15 bases not matched to a gene. This CDR3 has 16 amino acids. In germline, CDR1 is SGHRS, CDR2 YFSETQ.

V and J are TRBV29-1 and TRBJ1-1, with no clear D. Trimming stripped 4 bases from V and 5 bases from J, with 14 bases between. The CDR3 extends over 13 amino acids. Germline CDR1 SQVTM, CDR2 ANQGSEA. The CDR3 spells CSVAGALRTEAFF. In nucleotides, the CDR3 is TGCAGCGTTGCTGGTGCCTTGAGGACTGAAGCTTTCTTT.

V usage is TRBV7-2 and J usage is TRBJ2-5, with D possibly matching TRBD2 (6 bases). The CDR3 extends over 17 amino acids. Germline CDR1 is SGHTA and CDR2 is FQGNSA. The V and J ends lost 5 bases and 6 bases respectively, with 25 bases between them. The CDR3 sequence: CASSGRYTAGSSKTQYF. The CDR3 bases are TGTGCCAGCAGCGGAAGATACACGGCGGGATCGTCGAAGACCCAGTACTTC.

The chain joins TRBV7-2 to TRBJ2-1; D is possibly TRBD1 or TRBD2 (6 bases each). Trimming took off 0 bases at V and 0 bases at J, with 9 bases between the two ends. Looked up from germline, CDR1 is SGHTA and CDR2 is FQGNSA. CDR3 size: 16 residues. As DNA, the CDR3 is TGTGCCAGCAGCTTAGCGGGGGGCCGCTCCTACAATGAGCAGTTCTTC. Protein sequence: CASSLAGGRSYNEQFF.

About this clone itself: One junction end does not reproduce the germline sequence, and a read error may be involved. CDR3 coding DNA: TGTGCCGGCAGTAGGGAAGATGAAGCTTTCTTT. It translates to CAGSREDEAFF. The chain links TRBV25-1 to TRBJ1-1; D gene ambiguous. The germline CDR1 and CDR2 sequences are MGHDK and SYGVNS. The CDR3 is 11 amino acids.

This clone was seen a few times. The V call is TRBV7-8, the J call TRBJ1-5; no firm D call. Germline-derived CDR1 and CDR2 are SGHVS and FQNEAQ. The CDR3 is made up of 13 amino acids. The V gene lost 1 base and the J gene lost 7 bases, with 8 bases spanning the gap. CDR3 sequence: CASSLVGEQPQHF. The DNA of the CDR3 is TGTGCCAGCAGCTTAGTTGGGGAACAGCCCCAGCATTTT.

The gene calls are TRBV9 and TRBJ1-2; 8 bases line up with TRBD1. The junction had 12 bases not matched to a gene; V was cut back by 3 bases and J by 2 bases. This CDR3 comprises 17 residues. Germline lookup yields CDR1 SGDLS and CDR2 YYNGEE. CDR3 sequence reads: CASSAGQGKFPNYGYTF. The CDR3 nucleotides are TGTGCCAGCAGCGCCGGACAGGGCAAGTTCCCCAACTATGGCTACACCTTC.